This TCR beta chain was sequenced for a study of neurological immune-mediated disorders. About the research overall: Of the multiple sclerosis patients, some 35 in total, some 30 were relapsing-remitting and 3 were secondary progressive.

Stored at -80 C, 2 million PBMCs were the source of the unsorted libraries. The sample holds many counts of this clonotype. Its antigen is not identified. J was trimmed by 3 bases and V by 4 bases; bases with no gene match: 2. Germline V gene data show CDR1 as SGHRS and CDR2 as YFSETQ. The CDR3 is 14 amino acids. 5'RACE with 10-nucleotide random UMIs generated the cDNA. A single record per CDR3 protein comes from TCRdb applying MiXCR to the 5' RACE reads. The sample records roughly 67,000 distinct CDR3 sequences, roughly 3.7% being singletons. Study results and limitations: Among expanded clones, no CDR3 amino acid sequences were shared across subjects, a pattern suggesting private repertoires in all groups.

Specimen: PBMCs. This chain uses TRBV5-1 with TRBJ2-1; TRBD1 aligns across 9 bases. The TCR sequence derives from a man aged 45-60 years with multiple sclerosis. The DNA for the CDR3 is TGCGCCAGCAGCCGGGGACAGGGCTACAATGAGCAGTTCTTC. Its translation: CASSRGQGYNEQFF.